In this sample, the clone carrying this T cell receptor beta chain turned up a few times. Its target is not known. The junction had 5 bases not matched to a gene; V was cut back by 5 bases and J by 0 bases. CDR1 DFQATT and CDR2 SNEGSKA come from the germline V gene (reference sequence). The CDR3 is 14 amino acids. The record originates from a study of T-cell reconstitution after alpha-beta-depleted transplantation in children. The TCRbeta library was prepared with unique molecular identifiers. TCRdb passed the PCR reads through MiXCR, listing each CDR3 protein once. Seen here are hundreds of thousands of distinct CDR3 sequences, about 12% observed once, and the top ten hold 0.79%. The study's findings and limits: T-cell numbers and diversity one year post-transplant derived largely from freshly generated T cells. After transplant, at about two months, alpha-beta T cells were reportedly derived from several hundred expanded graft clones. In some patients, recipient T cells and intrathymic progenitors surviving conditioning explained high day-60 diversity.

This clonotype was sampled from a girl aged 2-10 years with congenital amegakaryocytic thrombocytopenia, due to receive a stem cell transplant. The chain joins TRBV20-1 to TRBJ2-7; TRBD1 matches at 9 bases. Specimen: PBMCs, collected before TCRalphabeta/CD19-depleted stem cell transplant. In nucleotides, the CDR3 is TGCAGTGCTTACGGACAGGGGCCCTCCTACGAGCAGTACTTC. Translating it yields CSAYGQGPSYEQYF.